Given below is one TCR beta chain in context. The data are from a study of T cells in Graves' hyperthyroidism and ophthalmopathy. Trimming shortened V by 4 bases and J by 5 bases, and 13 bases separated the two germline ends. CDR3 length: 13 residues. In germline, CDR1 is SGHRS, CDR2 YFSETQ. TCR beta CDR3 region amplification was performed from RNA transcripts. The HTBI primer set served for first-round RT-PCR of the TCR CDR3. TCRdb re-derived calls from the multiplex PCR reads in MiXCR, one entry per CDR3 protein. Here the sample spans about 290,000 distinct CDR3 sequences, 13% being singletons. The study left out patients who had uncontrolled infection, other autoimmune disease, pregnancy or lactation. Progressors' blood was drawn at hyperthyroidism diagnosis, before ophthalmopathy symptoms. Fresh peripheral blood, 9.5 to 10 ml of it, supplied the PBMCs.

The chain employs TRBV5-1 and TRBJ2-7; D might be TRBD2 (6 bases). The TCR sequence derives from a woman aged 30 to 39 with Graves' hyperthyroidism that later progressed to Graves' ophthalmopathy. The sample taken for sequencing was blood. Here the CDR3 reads CASSLTWGDEQYF. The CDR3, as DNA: TGCGCCAGCAGCCTGACTTGGGGGGACGAGCAGTACTTC.